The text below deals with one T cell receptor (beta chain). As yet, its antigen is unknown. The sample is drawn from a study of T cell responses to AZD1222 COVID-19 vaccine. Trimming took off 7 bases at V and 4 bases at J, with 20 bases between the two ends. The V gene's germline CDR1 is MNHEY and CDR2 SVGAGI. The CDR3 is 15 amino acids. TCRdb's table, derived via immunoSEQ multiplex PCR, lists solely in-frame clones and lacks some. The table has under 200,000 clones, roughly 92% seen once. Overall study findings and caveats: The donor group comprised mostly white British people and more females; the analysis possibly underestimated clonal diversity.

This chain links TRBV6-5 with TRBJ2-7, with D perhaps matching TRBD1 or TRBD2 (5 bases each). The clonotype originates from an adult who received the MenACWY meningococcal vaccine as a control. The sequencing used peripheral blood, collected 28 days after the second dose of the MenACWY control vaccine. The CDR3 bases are TGTGCCAGCAAGTCCTACGAGGGGCGCGGGTACGAGCAGTACTTC. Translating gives CASKSYEGRGYEQYF.